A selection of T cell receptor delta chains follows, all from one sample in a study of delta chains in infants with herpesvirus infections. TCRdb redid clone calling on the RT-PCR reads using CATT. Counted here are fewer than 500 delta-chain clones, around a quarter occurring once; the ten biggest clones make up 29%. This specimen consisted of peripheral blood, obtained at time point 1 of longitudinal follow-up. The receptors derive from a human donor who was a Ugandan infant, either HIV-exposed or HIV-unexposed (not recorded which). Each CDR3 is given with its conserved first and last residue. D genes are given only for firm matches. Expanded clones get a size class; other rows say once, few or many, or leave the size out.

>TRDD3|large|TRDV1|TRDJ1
CALGENLEVGDKELIF
TGTGCTCTTGGGGAAAACCTCGAGGTGGGGGATAAGGAACTCATCTTT
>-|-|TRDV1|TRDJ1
CALGEGGTYTDKLIF
TGTGCTCTTGGGGAAGGGGGAACGTACACCGATAAACTCATCTTT
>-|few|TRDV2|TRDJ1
CACDDFRVGSPRTNTDKLIF
TGTGCCTGTGACGATTTTCGAGTGGGGTCCCCAAGAACCAACACCGATAAACTCATCTTT
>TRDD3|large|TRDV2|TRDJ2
CACDILGDTLTAQLFF
TGTGCCTGTGACATACTGGGGGATACTTTGACAGCACAACTCTTCTTT
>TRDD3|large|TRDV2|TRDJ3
CACDTNWGPSSWDTRQMFF
TGTGCCTGTGACACTAACTGGGGGCCAAGCTCCTGGGACACCCGACAGATGTTTTTC
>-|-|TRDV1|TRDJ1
CALGEGTPRRLGSAYTDKLIF
TGTGCTCTTGGGGAAGGGACTCCCCGGCGTCTGGGGAGTGCATACACCGATAAACTCATCTTT
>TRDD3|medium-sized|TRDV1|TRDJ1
CALGEQYGILYTDKLIF
TGTGCTCTTGGGGAACAGTATGGGATACTGTACACCGATAAACTCATCTTT
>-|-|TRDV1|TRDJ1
CALVTGAGKLIF
TGTGCTCTGGTAACCGGGGCAGGGAAACTCATCTTT
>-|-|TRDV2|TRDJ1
CACDTDKLIF
TGTGCCTGTGACACCGATAAACTCATCTTT
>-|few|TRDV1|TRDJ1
CALGEGFGALIF
TGTGCTCTTGGGGAAGGTTTTGGTGCACTCATCTTT
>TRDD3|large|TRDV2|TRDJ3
CACDTVLGDSSWDTRQMFF
TGTGCCTGTGACACCGTACTGGGGGATAGCTCCTGGGACACCCGACAGATGTTTTTC
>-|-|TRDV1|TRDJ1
CALGESGGGDPYTDKLIF
TGTGCTCTTGGGGAAAGTGGAGGGGGGGACCCGTACACCGATAAACTCATCTTT
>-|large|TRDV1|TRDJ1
CALGELGLYSRTDKLIF
TGTGCTCTTGGGGAACTAGGCTTATATAGTCGGACCGATAAACTCATCTTT
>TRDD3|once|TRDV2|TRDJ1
CACDTGGYTDKLIF
TGTGCCTGTGACACTGGGGGATACACCGATAAACTCATCTTT
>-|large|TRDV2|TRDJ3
CACDTAHTSSWDTRQMFF
TGTGCCTGTGACACCGCACACACCAGCTCCTGGGACACCCGACAGATGTTTTTC
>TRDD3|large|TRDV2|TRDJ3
CACDSTGGYRSSWDTRQMFF
TGTGCCTGTGACTCTACTGGGGGATACCGCAGCTCCTGGGACACCCGACAGATGTTTTTC
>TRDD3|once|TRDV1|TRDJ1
CALGSLPFYWGMRTDKLIF
TGTGCTCTTGGGTCACTACCCTTTTACTGGGGGATGCGTACCGATAAACTCATCTTT
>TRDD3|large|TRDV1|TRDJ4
CALGDFKAPTSGWGMHRPLIF
TGTGCTCTTGGGGACTTTAAGGCCCCTACGTCGGGCTGGGGGATGCACAGACCCCTGATCTTT
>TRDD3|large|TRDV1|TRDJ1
CALGEPHHVLGDTAHKLIF
TGTGCTCTTGGGGAACCCCACCACGTACTGGGGGATACGGCCCATAAACTCATCTTT
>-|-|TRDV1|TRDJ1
CALGERKPSPLELIF
TGTGCTCTTGGGGAAAGAAAACCCAGTCCACTGGAACTCATCTTT
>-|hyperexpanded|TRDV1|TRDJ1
CALGELTSRAEGLTYTDKLIF
TGTGCTCTTGGGGAACTGACGAGCCGGGCCGAGGGATTGACATACACCGATAAACTCATCTTT
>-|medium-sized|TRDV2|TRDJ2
CACDTVGMAAQLFF
TGTGCCTGTGACACCGTGGGGATGGCGGCACAACTCTTCTTT
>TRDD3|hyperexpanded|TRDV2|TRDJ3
CACDTGGYDSWDTRQMFF
TGTGCCTGTGACACCGGGGGATACGACTCCTGGGACACCCGACAGATGTTTTTC
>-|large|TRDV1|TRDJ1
CALGDPCWGDPYTDKLIF
TGTGCTCTTGGGGACCCCTGTTGGGGGGACCCGTACACCGATAAACTCATCTTT
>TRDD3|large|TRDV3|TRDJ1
CASDLPSLGGAVTDKLIF
TGTGCCTCCGATCTTCCCTCTCTGGGGGGTGCCGTAACCGATAAACTCATCTTT
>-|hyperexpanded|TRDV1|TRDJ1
CALGELSSDQNWAFCTDKLIF
TGTGCTCTTGGGGAGCTCTCTTCCGACCAAAACTGGGCGTTTTGCACCGATAAACTCATCTTT
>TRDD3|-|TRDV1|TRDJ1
CALGEPAPLTELGDTDKLIF
TGTGCTCTTGGGGAACCAGCCCCTCTTACGGAGCTGGGGGATACCGATAAACTCATCTTT
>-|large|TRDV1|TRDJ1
CALGDTTQHLTYLTETDKLIF
TGTGCTCTTGGGGACACCACACAGCACCTTACGTACTTGACGGAAACCGATAAACTCATCTTT